A single TCR beta chain is shown here with its context. This specimen comes from a study of blood T cell repertoires in COVID-19. Overall study context: T cells, B-cell-depleted T cells, or PBMCs supplied cDNA or gDNA.

The CDR3 has 11 amino acids. Trimming took off 7 bases at V and 7 bases at J, with 10 bases between the two ends. Here immunoSEQ multiplex PCR was the method, and the copy in TCRdb shows in-frame clones only, minus some. The profile shows roughly 97,000 clones, 70% to 90% of them singletons. The sequencing input was peripheral blood. V and J are TRBV12-3 or TRBV12-4 and TRBJ1-2; tentative D call: TRBD1 (6 bases). This TCR came from a human donor in a cohort sampled during active COVID-19. For the CDR3, the DNA is TGTGCCAGCACCACAGGGCTTGGCTACACCTTC. Its protein product is CASTTGLGYTF.